This T cell receptor (beta chain) was captured by sequencing in a study of T cell repertoires in cytomegalovirus infection. This clonotype was counted ten times or more. Its antigen is unidentified. Unmatched junction bases numbered 7, after V lost 1 base and J lost 5 bases. The CDR3 loop spans 16 amino acids. CDR1 and CDR2 (germline): SGHVS, FQNEAQ. TCRdb used MiXCR to reprocess the reads, holding one entry per CDR3 protein. The repertoire has about 480,000 distinct CDR3 sequences, about 33% of them found once; the top ten carry 17%. J is TRBJ2-5 and V is TRBV7-8; 10 bases align to TRBD2. The source material was cultured PBMCs, sampled from culture after CMV antigen stimulation. The sequence came from a human donor in good health (CMV status not recorded). Some clones in this sample may be carry-over from other donors' samples. The CDR3 sequence is CASSLGASGSSETQYF. The DNA for the CDR3 is TGTGCCAGCAGCTTAGGGGCTAGCGGGAGTTCGGAGACCCAGTACTTC. Supplemented by reference TRBV7-8 and TRBJ2-5, the full variable domain reads GAGVSQSPRYKVAKRGQDVALRCDPISGHVSLFWYQQALGQGPEFLTYFQNEAQLDKSGLPSDRFFAERPEGSVSTLKIQRTQQEDSAVYLCASSLGASGSSETQYFGPGTRLLVL.